A selection of T cell receptor beta chains follows, all from one sample in a study of tumor-infiltrating lymphocytes in primary liver carcinoma. TCRdb itself ran the multiplex PCR reads through MiXCR, one entry per CDR3 protein. The sample contains 190,000 or so distinct CDR3 sequences, 65% of which appear only once. The specimen sequenced was peripheral blood. The receptors stem from a woman aged 55-75 years with primary liver carcinoma and hepatitis B virus infection. Each CDR3 is given without its conserved first and last residue. D genes are given only for firm matches.

ASNQTGGRGGDTQY | TRBV4-2 | -
ASSEGRGHYEQY | TRBV25-1 | -
ASMRGTGNTIY | TRBV6-6 | -
ASSFSGSLDYGYT | TRBV28 | -
ASSQDRGDKVTF | TRBV4-2 | -
DSIPQGTDTQY | TRBV11-1 | -
ANSSRQAGGPGARELF | TRBV11-2 | TRBD2
ASTLGASGSDEQF | TRBV6-1 | TRBD2
ASSTPEGSGRGDTQY | TRBV28 | TRBD2
ASSLAGQGSTGANVPT | TRBV11-2 | -
AGSATSGAYNEQF | TRBV5-4 | TRBD2
ASSIASSGANYDYT | TRBV19 | -
ASSVLAGAGNEQS | TRBV28 | TRBD2
DSSQDGTGPYGYT | TRBV4-1 | TRBD1
ASSYLGIDSLLH | TRBV6-5 | -
ACSLGRGSTDTQY | TRBV11-2 | -
ASSSGTGLGAF | TRBV7-8 | TRBD1
ASSSPGLAAEHY | TRBV28 | TRBD2
ASERPSTDTQY | TRBV28 | -
ASSYPAGESTGRLF | TRBV6-6 | TRBD2
ARSTIRGRVV | TRBV12-3/TRBV12-4 | TRBD1
AISYTPGTGGSYVQY | TRBV6-5 | TRBD1
ASSLGLAAISYNEQF | TRBV5-6 | -
ASSLGTPSYERY | TRBV11-2 | -
ASSIRASGTYNVQF | TRBV14 | TRBD2
ASSPGSESGWGTQH | TRBV11-1 | -
SALGTTREHYEQF | TRBV29-1 | -
ASSFSLAGGSSGELF | TRBV7-9 | TRBD2
ASSLARARGNTIY | TRBV7-9 | -
ASSWPDNYQETQY | TRBV5-1 | -
ASSYGGSRRETQY | TRBV6-5 | -